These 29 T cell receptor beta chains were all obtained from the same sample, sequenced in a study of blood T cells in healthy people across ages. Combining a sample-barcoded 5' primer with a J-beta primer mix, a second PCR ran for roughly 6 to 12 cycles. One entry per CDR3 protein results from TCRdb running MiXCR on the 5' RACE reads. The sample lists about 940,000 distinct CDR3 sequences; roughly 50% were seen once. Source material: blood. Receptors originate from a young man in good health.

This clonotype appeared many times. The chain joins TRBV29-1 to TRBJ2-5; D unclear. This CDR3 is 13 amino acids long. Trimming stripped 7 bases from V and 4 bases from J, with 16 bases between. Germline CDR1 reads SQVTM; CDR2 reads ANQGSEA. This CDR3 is CSAIASFGETQYF. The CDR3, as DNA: TGCAGCGCTATCGCCAGTTTCGGAGAGACCCAGTACTTC.

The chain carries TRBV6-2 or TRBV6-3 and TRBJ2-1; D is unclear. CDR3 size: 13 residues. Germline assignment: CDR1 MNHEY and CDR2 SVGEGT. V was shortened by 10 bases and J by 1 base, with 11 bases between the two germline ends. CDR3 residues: CATRLQSYNEQFF. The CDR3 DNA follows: TGTGCCACCAGGCTCCAGTCCTACAATGAGCAGTTCTTC.

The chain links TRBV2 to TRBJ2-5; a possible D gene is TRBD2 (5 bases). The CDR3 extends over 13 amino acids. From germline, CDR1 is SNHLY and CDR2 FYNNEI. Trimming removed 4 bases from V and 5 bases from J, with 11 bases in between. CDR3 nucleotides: TGTGCCAGCAGTGGGACTGCCGTCGAGACCCAGTACTTC. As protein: CASSGTAVETQYF.

The CDR3 here is CASRRRQGTQETQYF. The CDR3 DNA reads TGTGCCAGCAGGCGTAGACAGGGCACCCAAGAGACCCAGTACTTC. The chain links TRBV27 to TRBJ2-5; 7 positions agree with TRBD1. The CDR3 length is 15 residues. CDR1 and CDR2 from the germline V gene are MNHEY and SMNVEV (reference sequence). V was pared by 6 bases and J by 1 base, with 8 bases of the junction left unmatched.

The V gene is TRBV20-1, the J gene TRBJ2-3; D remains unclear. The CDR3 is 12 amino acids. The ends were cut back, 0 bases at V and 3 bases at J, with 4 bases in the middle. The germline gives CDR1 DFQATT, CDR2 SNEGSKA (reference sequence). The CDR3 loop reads CSARDQTDTQYF. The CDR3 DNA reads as TGCAGTGCTAGAGATCAAACAGATACGCAGTATTTT.

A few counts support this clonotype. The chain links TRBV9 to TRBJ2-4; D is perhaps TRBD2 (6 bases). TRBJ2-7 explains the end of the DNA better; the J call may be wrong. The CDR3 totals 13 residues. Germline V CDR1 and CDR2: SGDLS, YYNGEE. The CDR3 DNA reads TGTGCCAGCAGCGAAGGAGGGCCTGGCGAGCAGTACTTC. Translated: CASSEGGPGEQYF.

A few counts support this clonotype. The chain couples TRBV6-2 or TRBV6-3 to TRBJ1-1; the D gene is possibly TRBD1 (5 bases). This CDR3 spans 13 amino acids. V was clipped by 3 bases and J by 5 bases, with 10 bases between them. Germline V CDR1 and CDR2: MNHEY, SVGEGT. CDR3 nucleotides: TGTGCCAGCAGTTATGCGGGGGGGACTGAAGCTTTCTTT. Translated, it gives CASSYAGGTEAFF.

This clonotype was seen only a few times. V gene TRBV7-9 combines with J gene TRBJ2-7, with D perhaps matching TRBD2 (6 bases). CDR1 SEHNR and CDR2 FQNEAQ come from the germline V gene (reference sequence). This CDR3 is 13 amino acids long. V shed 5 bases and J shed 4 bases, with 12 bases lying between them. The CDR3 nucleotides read TGTGCCAGCAGCCCTTCTAGCGAATACGAGCAGTACTTC. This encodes CASSPSSEYEQYF.

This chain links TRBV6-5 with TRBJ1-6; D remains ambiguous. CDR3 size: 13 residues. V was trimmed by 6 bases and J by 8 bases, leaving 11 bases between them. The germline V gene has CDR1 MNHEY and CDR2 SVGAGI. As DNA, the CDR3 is TGTGCCAGCAGAAACAGTGGGGATTCACCCCTCCACTTT. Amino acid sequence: CASRNSGDSPLHF.

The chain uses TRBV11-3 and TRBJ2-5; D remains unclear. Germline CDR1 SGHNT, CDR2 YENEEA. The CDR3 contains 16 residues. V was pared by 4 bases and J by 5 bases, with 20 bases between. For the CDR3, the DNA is TGTGCCAGCAGCTCAGTGTTGTCTTCCCGTGGGGAGACCCAGTACTTC. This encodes CASSSVLSSRGETQYF.

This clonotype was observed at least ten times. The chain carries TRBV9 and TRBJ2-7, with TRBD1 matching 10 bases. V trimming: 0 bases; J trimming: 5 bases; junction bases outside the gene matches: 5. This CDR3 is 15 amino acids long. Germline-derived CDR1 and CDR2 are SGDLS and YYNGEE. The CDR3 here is CASSVEGQGGNEQYF. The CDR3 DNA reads TGTGCCAGCAGCGTAGAAGGACAGGGGGGAAACGAGCAGTACTTC.

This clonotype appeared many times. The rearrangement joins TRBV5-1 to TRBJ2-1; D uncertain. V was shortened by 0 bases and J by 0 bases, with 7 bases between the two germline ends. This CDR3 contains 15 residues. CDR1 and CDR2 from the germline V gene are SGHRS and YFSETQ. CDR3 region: CASSLAPASYNEQFF. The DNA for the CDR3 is TGCGCCAGCAGCTTGGCACCGGCCTCCTACAATGAGCAGTTCTTC.

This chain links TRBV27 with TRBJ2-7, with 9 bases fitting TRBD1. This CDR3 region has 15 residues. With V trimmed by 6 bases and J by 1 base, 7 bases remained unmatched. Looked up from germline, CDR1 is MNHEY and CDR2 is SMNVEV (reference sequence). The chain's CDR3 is CASRLPGQGSYEQYF. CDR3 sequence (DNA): TGTGCCAGCAGACTACCGGGACAGGGATCCTACGAGCAGTACTTC.

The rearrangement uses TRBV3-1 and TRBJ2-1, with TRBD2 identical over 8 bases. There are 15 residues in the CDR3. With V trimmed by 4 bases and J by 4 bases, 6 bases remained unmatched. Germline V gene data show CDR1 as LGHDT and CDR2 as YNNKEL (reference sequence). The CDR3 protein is CASSPRGGDYNEQFF. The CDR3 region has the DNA TGTGCCAGCAGCCCCCGGGGGGGGGATTACAATGAGCAGTTCTTC.

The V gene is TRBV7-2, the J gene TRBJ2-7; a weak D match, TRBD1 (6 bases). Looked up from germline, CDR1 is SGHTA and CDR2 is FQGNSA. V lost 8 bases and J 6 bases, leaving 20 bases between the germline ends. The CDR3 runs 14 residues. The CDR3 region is CASEQGPWGLEQYF. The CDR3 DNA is TGTGCCAGCGAACAGGGCCCCTGGGGCCTCGAGCAGTACTTC.

The CDR3 spells CASSAQNWAGELFF. CDR3 nucleotides: TGTGCCAGCAGTGCACAAAATTGGGCCGGGGAGCTGTTTTTT. The V gene is TRBV12-3 or TRBV12-4, the J gene TRBJ2-2; D ambiguous. The length of the CDR3 is 14 residues. Trimming cost V 5 bases and J 6 bases, with 13 bases left between them.

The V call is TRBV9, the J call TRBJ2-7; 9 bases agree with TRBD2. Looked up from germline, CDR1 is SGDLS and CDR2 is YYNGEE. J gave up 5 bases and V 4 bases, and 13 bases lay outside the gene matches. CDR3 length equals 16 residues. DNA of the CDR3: TGTGCCAGCAGCTCCCTGCACAGCGGGGGGATAAACGAGCAGTACTTC. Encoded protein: CASSSLHSGGINEQYF.

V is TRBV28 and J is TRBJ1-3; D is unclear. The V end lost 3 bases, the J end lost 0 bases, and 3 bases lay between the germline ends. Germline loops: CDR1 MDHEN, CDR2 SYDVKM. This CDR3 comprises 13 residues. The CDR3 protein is CASSFPSGNTIYF. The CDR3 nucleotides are TGTGCCAGCAGTTTTCCCTCTGGAAACACCATATATTTT.

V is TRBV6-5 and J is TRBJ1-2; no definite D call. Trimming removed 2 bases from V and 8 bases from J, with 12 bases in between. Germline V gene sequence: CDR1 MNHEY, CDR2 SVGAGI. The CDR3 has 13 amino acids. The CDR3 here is CASSYPKGGGYTF. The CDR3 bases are TGTGCCAGCAGTTACCCGAAGGGAGGGGGCTACACCTTC.

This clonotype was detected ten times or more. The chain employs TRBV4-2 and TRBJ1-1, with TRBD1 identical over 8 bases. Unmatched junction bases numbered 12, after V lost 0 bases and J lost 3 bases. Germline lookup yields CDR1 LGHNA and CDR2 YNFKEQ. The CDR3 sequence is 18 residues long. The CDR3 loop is CASSQEGGRGRSDTEAFF. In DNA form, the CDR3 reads TGTGCCAGCAGCCAAGAAGGAGGCAGGGGGCGATCGGACACTGAAGCTTTCTTT.

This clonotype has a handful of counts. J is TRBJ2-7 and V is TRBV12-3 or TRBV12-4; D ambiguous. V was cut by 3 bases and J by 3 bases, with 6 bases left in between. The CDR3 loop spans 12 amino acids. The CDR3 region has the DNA TGTGCCAGCAGTTTGAATCACTACGAGCAGTACTTC. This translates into CASSLNHYEQYF.

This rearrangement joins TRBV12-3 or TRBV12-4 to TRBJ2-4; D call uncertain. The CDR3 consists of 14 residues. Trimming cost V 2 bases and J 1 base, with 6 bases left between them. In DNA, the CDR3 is TGTGCCAGCAGTTTAAAGTGGGCCAAAAACATTCAGTACTTC. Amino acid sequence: CASSLKWAKNIQYF.

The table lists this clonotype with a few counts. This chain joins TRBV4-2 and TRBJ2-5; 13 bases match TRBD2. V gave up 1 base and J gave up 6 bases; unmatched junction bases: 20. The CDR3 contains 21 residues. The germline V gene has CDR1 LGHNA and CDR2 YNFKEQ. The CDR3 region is CASSQALTSGGPLGRLKTQYF. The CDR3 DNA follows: TGTGCCAGCAGCCAAGCCCTGACTAGCGGGGGGCCTTTAGGACGTTTAAAGACCCAGTACTTC.

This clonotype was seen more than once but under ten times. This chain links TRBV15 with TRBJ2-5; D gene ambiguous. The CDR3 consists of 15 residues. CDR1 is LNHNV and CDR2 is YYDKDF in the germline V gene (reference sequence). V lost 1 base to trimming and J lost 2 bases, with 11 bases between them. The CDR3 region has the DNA TGTGCCACCAGCAGAGCCGCGACTGTTCAAGAGACCCAGTACTTC. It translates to CATSRAATVQETQYF.

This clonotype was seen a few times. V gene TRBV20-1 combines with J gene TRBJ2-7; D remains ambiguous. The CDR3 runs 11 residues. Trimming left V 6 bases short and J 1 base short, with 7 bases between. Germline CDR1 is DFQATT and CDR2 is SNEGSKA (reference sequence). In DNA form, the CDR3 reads TGCAGTGCCCTGATTTCCTACGAGCAGTACTTC. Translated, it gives CSALISYEQYF.

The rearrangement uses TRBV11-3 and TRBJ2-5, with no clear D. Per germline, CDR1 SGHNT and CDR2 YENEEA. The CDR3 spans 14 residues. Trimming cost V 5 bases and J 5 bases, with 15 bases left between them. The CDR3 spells CASSLTPSVETQYF. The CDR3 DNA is TGTGCCAGCAGCCTGACACCCTCCGTTGAGACCCAGTACTTC.

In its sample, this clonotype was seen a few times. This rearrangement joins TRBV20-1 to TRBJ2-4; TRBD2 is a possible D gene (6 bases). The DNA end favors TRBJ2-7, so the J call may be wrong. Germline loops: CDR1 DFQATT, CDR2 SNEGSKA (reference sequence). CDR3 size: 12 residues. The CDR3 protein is CSASSLANEQYF. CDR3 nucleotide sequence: TGCAGTGCTAGTTCACTAGCTAACGAGCAGTACTTC.

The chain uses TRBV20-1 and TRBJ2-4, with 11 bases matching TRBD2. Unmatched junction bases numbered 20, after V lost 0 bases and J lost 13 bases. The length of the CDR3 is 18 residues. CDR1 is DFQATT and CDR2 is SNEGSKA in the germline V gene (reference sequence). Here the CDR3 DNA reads TGCAGTGCTAGAGATTTACGTCTAGCGGGGGGCGGGTCCTACAAGCAGTACTTC. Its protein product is CSARDLRLAGGGSYKQYF.

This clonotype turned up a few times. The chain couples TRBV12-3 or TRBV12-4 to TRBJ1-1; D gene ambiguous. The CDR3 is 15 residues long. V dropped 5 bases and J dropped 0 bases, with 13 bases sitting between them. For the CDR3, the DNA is TGTGCCAGCAGTGGGCAGGTACTCATGAACACTGAAGCTTTCTTT. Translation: CASSGQVLMNTEAFF.